This T cell receptor (beta chain) was captured in a study of beta chain features in type 1 diabetes. Reverse transcribing all isolated RNA meant expressed TCRB transcripts were sequenced. Produced via immunoSEQ multiplex PCR; TCRdb's table is partial and in-frame only. The table shows around 140,000 clones, with around 9% occurring only once. Blood was collected once per donor into heparin, averaging about 116 mL. On this clone: Its target is unknown.

The study's findings and limits: cDNA-based sequencing might over-represent cells highly expressing TCR. TCRB CDR3s were moderately but significantly shorter in Type 1 diabetes patients in all four CD4+ subsets. A pattern of fewer insertions and more deletions at VDJ junctions was seen in type 1 diabetes patients.

Sequencing input: central memory CD4+ T cells from blood. This receptor was obtained from a man aged 30 to 39 with type 1 diabetes.

The CDR3 sequence: CSVERGQGAVYGYTF. Here the CDR3 DNA reads TGCAGCGTTGAAAGGGGACAGGGGGCTGTTTATGGCTACACCTTC. The genes are TRBV29-1 and TRBJ1-2; TRBD1 aligns across 12 bases. Trimming at V came to 2 bases and at J to 5 bases, leaving 6 bases not matched to a gene. CDR1 and CDR2 (germline): SQVTM, ANQGSEA. This CDR3 is 15 amino acids long.